The 11 T cell receptor beta chains given below trace back to one sample, sequenced in a study of blood T cell repertoires in COVID-19. This table comes from immunoSEQ multiplex PCR, and its TCRdb copy is limited to in-frame clones, with some not included. The table lists about 230,000 clones, nearly 90% of them singletons. The specimen was PBMCs or T cells enriched from blood (not recorded which). Receptors originate from a woman under 40 with acute COVID-19.

This clone occurred a few times. This rearrangement joins TRBV19 to TRBJ1-2; no clear D gene. The germline V and J ends were trimmed by 1 base and 4 bases, with 7 bases remaining between them. In germline, CDR1 is LNHDA, CDR2 SQIVND (reference sequence). This CDR3 has 13 amino acids. This CDR3 is CASSIGAGYGYTF. CDR3 nucleotide sequence: TGTGCCAGTAGTATAGGCGCAGGCTATGGCTACACCTTC.

This clone was detected once. The chain is built from TRBV30 and TRBJ2-7, with D hard to call. This CDR3 contains 14 residues. Trimming left V 2 bases short and J 3 bases short, with 14 bases between. Looked up from germline, CDR1 is GTSNPN and CDR2 is SVGIG (reference sequence). As DNA, the CDR3 is TGTGCCTGGAGTCCCCGACGGCCAGGCTACGAGCAGTACTTC. It yields the protein CAWSPRRPGYEQYF.

The CDR3 sequence: CASSPLASGELFF. The CDR3 DNA follows: TGTGCCAGCAGCCCTTTAGCGTCCGGGGAGCTGTTTTTT. The chain is built from TRBV11-3 and TRBJ2-2, with D possibly being TRBD2 (5 bases). Germline assignment: CDR1 SGHNT and CDR2 YENEEA. V lost 5 bases, J lost 6 bases, and 10 bases lay in between. This CDR3 spans 13 amino acids.

V usage is TRBV4-1 and J usage is TRBJ1-6, with D possibly being TRBD1 (5 bases). CDR1 is MGHRA and CDR2 is YSYEKL in the germline V gene. The V end was cut by 0 bases, the J end by 6 bases, with 9 bases between. The CDR3 sequence is 15 residues long. The CDR3 loop reads CASSQERGPNSPLHF. DNA of the CDR3: TGCGCCAGCAGCCAAGAAAGGGGCCCTAATTCACCCCTCCACTTT.

As to this clone: The sample holds other DNA sequences that translate to the same CDR3. The chain recombines TRBV27 with TRBJ1-2, with TRBD1 as a possible D gene (5 bases). The CDR3 runs to 13 residues. The germline V and J ends were trimmed by 3 bases and 4 bases, with 9 bases remaining between them. The germline V gene encodes CDR1 MNHEY and CDR2 SMNVEV (reference sequence). The CDR3 nucleotides are TGTGCCAGCAGTTTTGGGGGAGGCTATGGCTACACCTTC. Amino acids: CASSFGGGYGYTF.

The J gene is TRBJ2-1, the V gene TRBV11-2; TRBD2 matches 9 bases. The CDR3 runs to 15 residues. Germline-derived CDR1 and CDR2 are SGHAT and FQNNGV. V shed 8 bases and J 5 bases; nucleotides not matched to a gene: 10. The CDR3 bases are TGTGCCAGCGGGGCCCGGCGGGGGGGAAACAATGAGCAGTTCTTC. This gives the protein CASGARRGGNNEQFF.

The chain links TRBV6-5 to TRBJ1-1, with 7 bases identical to TRBD1. The CDR3 totals 13 residues. Per the germline V gene, CDR1 is MNHEY and CDR2 is SVGAGI. V shed 8 bases and J 3 bases; nucleotides not matched to a gene: 6. CDR3 sequence reads: CASRGQSHTEAFF. CDR3 nucleotides: TGTGCCAGCCGGGGACAGTCGCACACTGAAGCTTTCTTT.

This sequence joins TRBV18 and TRBJ2-5; D is unclear. This CDR3 spans 12 amino acids. CDR1 and CDR2 from the germline V gene are KGHSH and LQKENI. Between the trimmed V and J ends, which lost 5 bases and 4 bases, there was a span of 8 bases. The DNA for the CDR3 is TGTGCCAGCTCAACCCTCAGAGAGACCCAGTACTTC. Amino acid sequence: CASSTLRETQYF.

This clone was detected a few times. This sequence joins TRBV20-1 and TRBJ2-1, with D uncertain. Germline CDR1 is DFQATT and CDR2 is SNEGSKA (reference sequence). The CDR3 length is 10 residues. Trimming stripped 3 bases from V and 9 bases from J, with 6 bases between. The chain's CDR3 is CSASFSEQFF. The CDR3 DNA is TGCAGTGCTAGCTTCAGTGAGCAGTTCTTC.

This chain uses TRBV4-1 with TRBJ1-6, with TRBD1 identical over 7 bases. Germline CDR1 is MGHRA and CDR2 is YSYEKL. With 0 bases clipped from V and 8 bases from J, the junction kept 10 bases outside the gene matches. The CDR3 is 17 residues long. This chain's CDR3 is CASSQEGFRTGDSPLHF. The DNA of the CDR3 is TGCGCCAGCAGCCAAGAGGGCTTCAGGACAGGAGATTCACCCCTCCACTTT.

As regards this clone: Other DNA sequences in this specimen translate into the identical CDR3. The chain uses TRBV18 and TRBJ1-2; D is perhaps TRBD1 (6 bases). This CDR3 is 13 amino acids long. Between the trimmed V and J ends, which lost 3 bases and 1 base, there was a span of 6 bases. Germline V gene data show CDR1 as KGHSH and CDR2 as LQKENI. The CDR3 sequence: CASSPDSNYGYTF. CDR3 nucleotide sequence: TGTGCCAGCTCACCGGACAGTAACTATGGCTACACCTTC.